These T cell receptor beta chains were read from a single sample in a study of shared clonotypes between healthy human individuals. The protocol was immunoSEQ multiplex PCR, while the TCRdb copy is restricted to in-frame clones and leaves out a portion. The sample lists 1.5 million to 1.9 million clones, 95% to 99% occurring once. Sequencing was done on a sample of naive CD4+ T cells sorted from blood. These receptor sequences come from a man between 25 and 39 years old in good health. CDR3s include the opening cysteine and the closing phenylalanine or tryptophan. A D gene is named only where the DNA matches it firmly. Part of the rows lack a size; the others show once, few, many or a class for expanded clones.

clone_size j_call v_call d_call cdr3_aa cdr3_nt
- TRBJ2-7 TRBV28 TRBD1 CASSRAGTGGGEQYF TGTGCCAGCAGTCGCGCCGGGACAGGGGGCGGAGAGCAGTACTTC
- TRBJ2-7 TRBV6-1 - CASSGDYRKGYEQYF TGTGCCAGCAGCGGGGATTACAGGAAGGGCTACGAGCAGTACTTC
- TRBJ1-1 TRBV5-6 - CASSFSLRGTEAFF TGTGCCAGCAGCTTTTCCTTGAGGGGAACTGAAGCTTTCTTT
- TRBJ1-1 TRBV14 TRBD1 CASSQYRGTEAFF TGTGCCAGCAGCCAGTACAGGGGCACTGAAGCTTTCTTT
- TRBJ1-2 TRBV6-1 - CASRGDATGYTF TGTGCCAGCAGAGGGGACGCAACGGGCTACACCTTC
- TRBJ2-1 TRBV29-1 TRBD2 CSVLRTVKWTSGWGPNEQFF TGCAGCGTTCTACGGACAGTTAAGTGGACTAGCGGGTGGGGCCCTAATGAGCAGTTCTTC
once TRBJ2-1 TRBV29-1 - CSVGRDEQFF TGCAGCGTCGGCAGGGATGAGCAGTTCTTC
once TRBJ1-2 TRBV7-2 TRBD1 CASSDRDRFWGYTF TGTGCCAGCAGCGACCGGGACAGGTTCTGGGGCTACACCTTC
- TRBJ2-2 TRBV29-1 TRBD2 CSVVGAGVTGELFF TGCAGCGTTGTTGGGGCGGGAGTCACCGGGGAGCTGTTTTTT
- TRBJ2-7 TRBV5-6 - CASSLASLGRENSYEQYF TGTGCCAGCAGCTTGGCGTCATTAGGCAGGGAGAACTCCTACGAGCAGTACTTC
- TRBJ1-2 TRBV7-9 - CASSSDGVYGYTF TGTGCCAGCAGCTCCGACGGCGTCTATGGCTACACCTTC
- TRBJ2-4 TRBV7-9 - CASSLIGGAKNIQYF TGTGCCAGCAGCTTAATCGGCGGAGCCAAAAACATTCAGTACTTC
- TRBJ2-1 TRBV7-2 TRBD2 CASSILAGDLYNEQFF TGTGCCAGCAGTATACTAGCGGGAGATCTCTACAATGAGCAGTTCTTC
- TRBJ2-1 TRBV27 TRBD1 CASGRTGLYEQFF TGTGCCAGCGGCCGGACAGGGCTCTATGAGCAGTTCTTC
- TRBJ1-1 TRBV7-6 - CASSHPPGSGGRTNTEAFF TGTGCCAGCAGTCACCCCCCAGGGTCCGGCGGTCGCACGAACACTGAAGCTTTCTTT
once TRBJ1-2 TRBV30 - CAWSVRAPGPKIYGYTF TGTGCCTGGAGTGTACGAGCACCGGGACCGAAGATCTATGGCTACACCTTC
- TRBJ2-5 TRBV2 - CAGTGIETQYF TGTGCCGGTACAGGGATAGAGACCCAGTACTTC
- TRBJ2-6 TRBV18 - CASSPDPGANVLTF TGTGCCAGCTCACCGGACCCTGGGGCCAACGTCCTGACTTTC
- TRBJ2-2 TRBV27 - CASSLYAMRGRDTGELFF TGTGCCAGCAGTTTATACGCCATGCGAGGGAGAGATACCGGGGAGCTGTTTTTT
- TRBJ2-7 TRBV5-5 TRBD2 CASSLVSGRGYEQYF TGTGCCAGCAGCTTGGTTAGCGGGAGAGGTTACGAGCAGTACTTC
- TRBJ2-1 TRBV5-4 TRBD2 CASSLGREGRNEQFF TGTGCCAGCAGCTTGGGGCGGGAGGGCCGCAATGAGCAGTTCTTC
- TRBJ2-1 TRBV4-2 TRBD2 CASSQDLAGGYNEQFF TGTGCCAGCAGCCAAGATTTGGCGGGAGGGTACAATGAGCAGTTCTTC
- TRBJ2-1 TRBV10-3 - CAISDFSYNEQFF TGTGCCATCAGTGACTTCTCCTACAATGAGCAGTTCTTC
- TRBJ2-7 TRBV21-1 - CASTGLAGAGEQYF TGTGCCAGCACCGGACTAGCGGGAGCTGGCGAGCAGTACTTC
once TRBJ1-2 TRBV28 - CASSRVPYVYGYTF TGTGCCAGCAGTAGAGTCCCGTACGTCTATGGCTACACCTTC
once TRBJ1-2 TRBV29-1 - CSVVGRMFGGYTF TGCAGCGTTGTGGGACGCATGTTTGGTGGCTACACCTTC
- TRBJ2-3 TRBV10-2 - CASREGTVSTDTQYF TGCGCCAGCCGCGAGGGGACGGTCAGCACAGATACGCAGTATTTT
- TRBJ2-3 TRBV2 - CASRESTDTQYF TGTGCCAGCAGGGAAAGCACAGATACGCAGTATTTT
- TRBJ2-4 TRBV4-1 TRBD2 CASSHLGRERAKNIQYF TGCGCCAGCAGCCACCTCGGGCGGGAGAGGGCCAAAAACATTCAGTACTTC
once TRBJ1-2 TRBV6-5 - CASSYARLQHHGYTF TGTGCCAGCAGTTACGCGCGACTCCAGCATCACGGCTACACCTTC
- TRBJ1-5 TRBV18 - CASSPLFGRPQHF TGTGCCAGCTCACCACTTTTCGGGCGGCCCCAGCATTTT
- TRBJ2-3 TRBV18 - CASSPGPSSDTQYF TGTGCCAGCTCACCGGGCCCTTCATCAGATACGCAGTATTTT
- TRBJ2-5 TRBV9 - CASSVSGPGETQYF TGTGCCAGCAGCGTTAGCGGCCCGGGGGAGACCCAGTACTTC
- TRBJ2-7 TRBV15 - CATSRVTVSYEQYF TGTGCCACCAGCAGAGTAACGGTATCCTACGAGCAGTACTTC
- TRBJ2-4 TRBV27 - CASSLYDRNIQYF TGTGCCAGCAGTTTATATGACAGAAACATTCAGTACTTC
once TRBJ2-7 TRBV7-2 TRBD1 CASSPDRDTYEQYF TGTGCCAGCAGCCCGGACAGGGACACCTACGAGCAGTACTTC
- TRBJ2-7 TRBV4-1 TRBD1 CASSQGGQGGNEQYF TGCGCCAGCAGCCAAGGGGGACAGGGGGGTAACGAGCAGTACTTC
- TRBJ1-2 TRBV30 - CAWSRGPLDGYTF TGTGCCTGGAGCAGAGGACCACTGGATGGCTACACCTTC
- TRBJ1-4 TRBV5-1 - CASSLSGKSVYEKLFF TGCGCCAGCAGCTTGTCGGGGAAGTCGGTTTACGAAAAACTGTTTTTT
- TRBJ2-2 TRBV19 - CASSIDGGRVVTGELFF TGTGCCAGTAGTATAGACGGGGGGCGCGTGGTCACCGGGGAGCTGTTTTTT
once TRBJ2-1 TRBV6-4 TRBD2 CASSVGSGRHEQFF TGTGCCAGCAGTGTTGGTAGCGGGAGACATGAGCAGTTCTTC
- TRBJ1-3 TRBV7-6 TRBD1 CASSPTSGDRGPFAGNTIYF TGTGCCAGCAGCCCCACCTCGGGGGACAGGGGGCCCTTCGCTGGAAACACCATATATTTT
- TRBJ1-5 TRBV7-2 - CASSYRWGGNQPQHF TGTGCCAGCAGCTACCGATGGGGAGGCAATCAGCCCCAGCATTTT
- TRBJ2-3 TRBV9 TRBD2 CASSVSSGSVDTQYF TGTGCCAGCAGCGTAAGTAGCGGGAGTGTAGATACGCAGTATTTT
- TRBJ1-3 TRBV7-6 - CASSVHRGNTIYF TGTGCCAGCAGCGTGCATCGCGGAAACACCATATATTTT
- TRBJ2-2 TRBV4-3 TRBD2 CASSQGTSGDTGELFF TGCGCCAGCAGCCAAGGGACTAGCGGAGACACCGGGGAGCTGTTTTTT
- TRBJ2-7 TRBV2 - CASRPQGLYEQYF TGTGCCAGCAGACCGCAGGGCCTCTACGAGCAGTACTTC
- TRBJ2-3 TRBV12-2 - CASRACGQVSDTQYF TGTGCAAGTCGCGCCTGCGGACAGGTCTCAGATACGCAGTATTTT
- TRBJ2-6 TRBV9 TRBD2 CASSGDSGAPPLTF TGTGCCAGCAGCGGTGATAGCGGGGCCCCCCCCCTGACTTTC
- TRBJ2-1 TRBV10-1 - CASSPQVGSYNEQFF TGCGCCAGCAGTCCCCAGGTAGGATCCTACAATGAGCAGTTCTTC
- TRBJ2-1 TRBV10-3 TRBD2 CATGGGTSQHYNEQFF TGTGCCACCGGGGGGGGAACTAGTCAACACTACAATGAGCAGTTCTTC
- TRBJ2-7 TRBV2 TRBD2 CASTLAGGVYEQYF TGTGCCAGCACTCTGGCGGGAGGCGTATACGAGCAGTACTTC
once TRBJ2-1 TRBV6-6 TRBD2 CASTLQAGGLDEQFF TGTGCCAGCACCCTCCAGGCGGGAGGCTTAGATGAGCAGTTCTTC
- TRBJ2-7 TRBV5-4 - CASTPEPHSYEQYF TGTGCCAGCACTCCAGAGCCACACTCCTACGAGCAGTACTTC